This T cell receptor (beta chain) was sequenced for a study of early T cells in non-severe SARS-CoV-2 infection. This clonotype has more than one count but fewer than ten. The CDR3 consists of 15 residues. Germline CDR1 SGHAT, CDR2 FQNNGV. V lost 3 bases to trimming and J lost 1 base; unmatched junction nucleotides: 6. In TCRdb, the 5' RACE reads were re-called with MiXCR into one record per CDR3 protein. The sample includes 70,000 to 75,000 distinct CDR3 sequences, more than 10% of them seen just once. This clonotype was obtained from an adult who was a healthcare worker with PCR-confirmed SARS-CoV-2 infection or an uninfected control (not recorded which). The source material was whole blood. J is TRBJ2-7 and V is TRBV11-2; 7 bases fit TRBD2. The CDR3 is CASSLGGSTSYEQYF. CDR3 sequence (DNA): TGTGCCAGCAGCTTGGGCGGGAGTACGTCCTACGAGCAGTACTTC. The variable domain in full, with the rest retrieved from reference TRBV11-2 and TRBJ2-7, is EAGVAQSPRYKIIEKRQSVAFWCNPISGHATLYWYQQILGQGPKLLIQFQNNGVVDDSQLPKDRFSAERLKGVDSTLKIQPAKLEDSAVYLCASSLGGSTSYEQYFGPGTRLTVT.